These 21 T cell receptor beta chains share one sample of origin, sequenced in a study of blood T cell repertoires in COVID-19. Method: immunoSEQ multiplex PCR; TCRdb's copy keeps in-frame clones and lacks some. The repertoire has approximately 300,000 clones, about 89% of them found once; the top ten carry roughly 4.8%. Sequences were obtained from peripheral blood. All receptors come from a man aged 35 to 55 with acute or convalescent COVID-19.

The chain is built from TRBV5-1 and TRBJ1-4; D uncertain. From germline, CDR1 is SGHRS and CDR2 YFSETQ. The CDR3 contains 14 residues. Trimming shortened V by 3 bases and J by 7 bases, and 13 bases separated the two germline ends. CDR3 coding DNA: TGCGCCAGCAGCTCTGGACCGGGGTTTGAAAAACTGTTTTTT. Translated, it gives CASSSGPGFEKLFF. Drawing the rest from reference TRBV5-1 and TRBJ1-4, the complete variable domain is KAGVTQTPRYLIKTRGQQVTLSCSPISGHRSVSWYQQTPGQGLQFLFEYFSETQRNKGNFPGRFSGRQFSNSRSEMNVSTLELGDSALYLCASSSGPGFEKLFFGSGTQLSVL.

The J gene is TRBJ2-1, the V gene TRBV6-5, with TRBD1 as a possible D gene (5 bases). Germline V lookup: CDR1 MNHEY, CDR2 SVGAGI. This CDR3 spans 15 amino acids. V lost 6 bases and J lost 4, with 16 bases in between. The DNA of the CDR3 is TGTGCCAGCAGGGCCTTCGTGACAGCGTACAATGAGCAGTTCTTC. This sequence encodes CASRAFVTAYNEQFF.

The chain couples TRBV27 to TRBJ2-1, with a tentative D call TRBD2 (5 bases). CDR1 is MNHEY, CDR2 SMNVEV, per germline (reference sequence). The CDR3 covers 14 residues. Trimming took 2 bases from V and 3 from J, leaving 8 bases between them. The CDR3 spells CASSLRTSYNEQFF. The CDR3 region has the DNA TGTGCCAGCAGTTTACGTACTAGCTACAATGAGCAGTTCTTC.

The chain has TRBV4-1 and TRBJ1-1; D is unclear. Trimming pared 5 bases from V and 0 bases from J, leaving 13 bases between. CDR1 is MGHRA and CDR2 is YSYEKL in the germline V gene. The CDR3 has 15 amino acids. CDR3 in amino acids: CASSSNYAVNTEAFF. CDR3 nucleotides: TGCGCCAGCAGCTCAAATTATGCGGTGAACACTGAAGCTTTCTTT.

The CDR3 DNA is TGTGCCAGCAGCCTGGGGGGACCCTATCAGCCCCAGCATTTT. Protein product: CASSLGGPYQPQHF. V usage is TRBV3-1 (or the pseudogene TRBV3-2) and J usage is TRBJ1-5, with D perhaps TRBD1 (5 bases). V was pared by 4 bases and J by 5 bases, with 12 bases between. This CDR3 contains 14 residues. Germline values: CDR1 LGHDT, CDR2 YNNKEL (reference sequence).

CDR3 sequence: CASGGGKRRTEAFF. CDR3 nucleotides: TGTGCCTCCGGGGGGGGCAAGAGGAGGACTGAAGCTTTCTTT. The rearrangement uses TRBV24-1 and TRBJ1-1, with TRBD1 as a possible D gene (6 bases). Trimming pared 12 bases from V and 5 bases from J, leaving 21 bases between. In germline, CDR1 is KGHDR, CDR2 SFDVKD. The CDR3 spans 14 residues.

This clone was counted once. This chain joins TRBV12-3 or TRBV12-4 and TRBJ1-1; TRBD1 matches 8 bases. This CDR3 region has 12 residues. J was trimmed by 6 bases and V by 8 bases; bases with no gene match: 5. The CDR3 coding sequence is TGTGCCAGCCTCAGGGGGCGATCTGAAGCTTTCTTT. Translated, it gives CASLRGRSEAFF.

In this sample, this clone turned up once. This chain connects TRBV6-2 or TRBV6-3 to TRBJ2-7; 8 nucleotides line up with TRBD1. Germline CDR1 and CDR2: MNHEY and SVGEGT. Losses at the gene ends were 4 bases for V and 4 bases for J; bases not matched to a gene: 9. The CDR3 is made up of 15 amino acids. CDR3: CASSSGRQGSYEQYF. In DNA, the CDR3 is TGTGCCAGCAGTTCGGGCAGACAGGGGTCGTACGAGCAGTACTTC.

This sequence joins TRBV7-8 and TRBJ1-1, with 9 bases that match TRBD1. Germline V lookup: CDR1 SGHVS, CDR2 FQNEAQ. There are 13 residues in the CDR3. The junction had 8 bases not matched to a gene; V was cut back by 5 bases and J by 10 bases. The DNA for the CDR3 is TGTGCCAGCAGCAAAGGGACAGGGATGGGAGCTTTCTTT. Its protein is CASSKGTGMGAFF.

The V and J genes are TRBV19 and TRBJ2-1; D may be TRBD2 (7 bases). Germline V lookup: CDR1 LNHDA, CDR2 SQIVND (reference sequence). This CDR3 comprises 16 residues. Between the trimmed V and J ends, which lost 0 bases and 6 bases, there was a span of 15 bases. The CDR3 DNA reads TGTGCCAGTAGTATAGAGTCTGGCGGGGGCCTCAATGAGCAGTTCTTC. Residues: CASSIESGGGLNEQFF.

V gene TRBV13 combines with J gene TRBJ2-1; the D gene is possibly TRBD2 (7 bases). The CDR3 is 15 amino acids. V dropped 4 bases and J dropped 4 bases, with 14 bases sitting between them. Germline-derived CDR1 and CDR2 are PRHDT and FYEKMQ (reference sequence). CDR3 DNA: TGTGCCAGCAGCTGGAGAGGGGGGGCGTACAATGAGCAGTTCTTC. This codes for CASSWRGGAYNEQFF.

CDR3 in amino acids: CSASPGNTIYF. In nucleotides, the CDR3 is TGCAGTGCTTCTCCCGGGAACACCATATATTTT. The chain is built from TRBV20-1 and TRBJ1-3, with unresolved D. The CDR3 is made up of 11 amino acids. Germline-derived CDR1 and CDR2 are DFQATT and SNEGSKA (reference sequence). V was cut by 5 bases and J by 7 bases, with 9 bases left in between.

The rearrangement joins TRBV10-1 to TRBJ1-1; D gene unclear. The length of the CDR3 is 12 residues. V dropped 10 bases and J dropped 4 bases, with 13 bases sitting between them. Germline assignment: CDR1 WNHNN and CDR2 SYGVQD (reference sequence). This chain's CDR3 is CATSQGGTEAFF. The CDR3 DNA reads as TGCGCCACGAGTCAAGGAGGCACTGAAGCTTTCTTT.

The V and J genes are TRBV5-1 and TRBJ1-1, with D tentatively TRBD1 (5 bases). CDR1 and CDR2 from the germline V gene are SGHRS and YFSETQ. Trimming removed 0 bases from V and 4 bases from J, with 13 bases in between. The CDR3 has 15 amino acids. CDR3 protein: CASSLDPGGGTEAFF. CDR3 nucleotides: TGCGCCAGCAGCTTGGATCCGGGGGGTGGCACTGAAGCTTTCTTT. The full variable domain, its missing parts supplied by reference TRBV5-1 and TRBJ1-1, is KAGVTQTPRYLIKTRGQQVTLSCSPISGHRSVSWYQQTPGQGLQFLFEYFSETQRNKGNFPGRFSGRQFSNSRSEMNVSTLELGDSALYLCASSLDPGGGTEAFFGQGTRLTVV.

V is TRBV6-4 and J is TRBJ1-2; the match to TRBD1 covers 7 bases. This CDR3 region has 15 residues. Germline values: CDR1 MRHNA, CDR2 SNTAGT. V lost 6 bases and J lost 2; bases outside the gene matches: 9. The CDR3 DNA reads TGTGCCAGCAGCCCCCGACAGGGAATGAACTATGGCTACACCTTC. Protein sequence: CASSPRQGMNYGYTF.

The V and J genes are TRBV19 and TRBJ1-5; D may be TRBD1 (6 bases). CDR1 and CDR2 from the germline V gene are LNHDA and SQIVND (reference sequence). Trimming took off 5 bases at V and 6 bases at J, with 17 bases between the two ends. This CDR3 spans 15 amino acids. CDR3 bases: TGTGCCAGTAGTTTAACAGGGACGCTTGTTCAGCCCCAGCATTTT. This gives the protein CASSLTGTLVQPQHF.

This rearrangement joins TRBV25-1 to TRBJ1-6; 9 nucleotides agree with TRBD1. Germline V gene data show CDR1 as MGHDK and CDR2 as SYGVNS. This CDR3 region has 13 residues. V shed 6 bases, J shed 9 bases, and the junction held 3 bases outside the gene matches. CDR3: CASRQGAGSPLHF. CDR3 DNA sequence: TGTGCCAGCAGACAGGGGGCGGGTTCACCCCTCCACTTT.

This CDR3 is CASSLYGREEKLFF. The DNA for the CDR3 is TGCGCCAGCAGCTTGTATGGGAGGGAAGAAAAACTGTTTTTT. This rearrangement joins TRBV5-1 to TRBJ1-4; no definite D call. CDR3 length: 14 amino acids. V was pared by 1 base and J by 8 bases, with 12 bases between. Germline lookup yields CDR1 SGHRS and CDR2 YFSETQ. The whole variable domain, filled in from reference TRBV5-1 and TRBJ1-4, reads KAGVTQTPRYLIKTRGQQVTLSCSPISGHRSVSWYQQTPGQGLQFLFEYFSETQRNKGNFPGRFSGRQFSNSRSEMNVSTLELGDSALYLCASSLYGREEKLFFGSGTQLSVL.

This sequence joins TRBV4-1 and TRBJ1-1, with D possibly matching TRBD1 (6 bases). Germline V CDR1 and CDR2: MGHRA, YSYEKL. The CDR3 is 15 residues long. V lost 3 bases and J 0 bases, leaving 11 bases between the germline ends. CDR3 sequence reads: CASSHRTAVNTEAFF. CDR3 DNA: TGCGCCAGCAGCCATCGGACAGCCGTGAACACTGAAGCTTTCTTT.

To note about this clone: In the same sample, other DNA sequences code for this CDR3. The chain recombines TRBV5-1 with TRBJ1-1, with D possibly TRBD1 on 5 matching bases. CDR1 and CDR2 (germline): SGHRS, YFSETQ. This CDR3 region has 15 residues. The germline V and J ends were trimmed by 3 bases and 0 bases, with 12 bases remaining between them. The CDR3 region is CASSSSGTVNTEAFF. The CDR3 bases are TGCGCCAGCAGCTCCTCCGGGACTGTGAACACTGAAGCTTTCTTT.

The J gene is TRBJ2-1, the V gene TRBV3-1 (or the pseudogene TRBV3-2), with 7 bases identical to TRBD1. Germline-derived CDR1 and CDR2 are LGHDT and YNNKEL (reference sequence). This CDR3 spans 14 amino acids. Germline trimming cut 3 bases from V and 6 bases from J; bases unmatched to any gene: 5. CDR3: CASSQPGQVNEQFF. The DNA for the CDR3 is TGTGCCAGCAGCCAGCCCGGACAGGTCAATGAGCAGTTCTTC.